What follows are 13 T cell receptor beta chains derived from one specimen sequenced in a study of neurological immune-mediated disorders. Each CDR3 protein gets one entry after TCRdb re-called the 5' RACE reads with MiXCR. Altogether tens of thousands of distinct CDR3 sequences are present, 10% being singletons, with the ten largest covering approximately 7%. The sequencing sample was made of PBMCs. Receptor source: a woman aged 25 to 39 with HTLV-1-associated myelopathy (HAM/TSP).

In its sample, this clonotype was seen many times. V gene TRBV5-1 combines with J gene TRBJ2-5, with TRBD2 matching 8 bases. Germline V lookup: CDR1 SGHRS, CDR2 YFSETQ. This CDR3 contains 13 residues. Losses at the gene ends were 4 bases for V and 4 bases for J; bases not matched to a gene: 3. The CDR3 DNA reads TGCGCCAGCAGCCGGGGACTAGTAGAGACCCAGTACTTC. Protein product: CASSRGLVETQYF.

This clonotype was recorded at least ten times. The chain uses TRBV20-1 and TRBJ2-1, with 7 bases lining up with TRBD2. V lost 1 base and J lost 0; bases outside the gene matches: 9. Germline CDR1 DFQATT, CDR2 SNEGSKA (reference sequence). There are 17 residues in the CDR3. CDR3 nucleotide sequence: TGCAGTGCTAGAGCAACCAAGCGGGGCGGCTCCTACAATGAGCAGTTCTTC. Its protein is CSARATKRGGSYNEQFF.

At least ten counts were recorded for this clonotype. CDR3 amino acids: CSASGQRRGTEAFF. The CDR3, as DNA: TGCAGTGCAAGCGGACAGAGGAGGGGAACTGAAGCTTTCTTT. The J gene is TRBJ1-1, the V gene TRBV20-1, with a tentative D call TRBD1 (6 bases). V lost 6 bases and J 5 bases, leaving 19 bases between the germline ends. The CDR3 contains 14 residues. Germline V gene lookup returns CDR1 DFQATT and CDR2 SNEGSKA (reference sequence).

This clonotype came up many times. The chain employs TRBV20-1 and TRBJ2-3; 12 bases line up with TRBD2. The CDR3 contains 19 residues. Looked up from germline, CDR1 is DFQATT and CDR2 is SNEGSKA (reference sequence). V trimming: 5 bases; J trimming: 5 bases; junction bases outside the gene matches: 20. CDR3 coding DNA: TGCAGTGCTTCTGGGGCTAGCGGGGGGGCCGGTGCGTGGGAAGATACGCAGTATTTT. This gives the protein CSASGASGGAGAWEDTQYF.

This clonotype was detected ten times or more. This chain links TRBV29-1 with TRBJ2-1; 9 bases match TRBD1. The V segment lost 7 bases and the J segment 3 bases; nucleotides outside the gene matches: 4. The CDR3 consists of 13 residues. The germline V gene has CDR1 SQVTM and CDR2 ANQGSEA. CDR3 amino acids: CSERQGGYNEQFF. In nucleotides, the CDR3 is TGCAGCGAACGACAGGGGGGCTACAATGAGCAGTTCTTC.

There are many counts of this clonotype. The rearrangement links TRBV5-1 to TRBJ2-3, with TRBD2 matching over 10 bases. V was clipped by 2 bases and J by 6 bases; unmatched bases: 6. The CDR3 sequence is 15 residues long. Germline lookup yields CDR1 SGHRS and CDR2 YFSETQ. DNA for the CDR3: TGCGCCAGCAGCTTAGAGCGGGGGGGCATGGATACGCAGTATTTT. Translation gives CASSLERGGMDTQYF.

This clonotype appeared many times. The chain uses TRBV20-1 and TRBJ1-1; D uncertain. V lost 5 bases and J lost 5, with 12 bases in between. The CDR3 is 12 amino acids. Per the germline V gene, CDR1 is DFQATT and CDR2 is SNEGSKA (reference sequence). CDR3 region: CSAAPGRTEAFF. The CDR3 DNA reads as TGCAGTGCTGCACCGGGGAGGACTGAAGCTTTCTTT.

The chain recombines TRBV20-1 with TRBJ2-3, with 15 nucleotides matching TRBD2. CDR1 and CDR2 (germline): DFQATT, SNEGSKA (reference sequence). The length of the CDR3 is 17 residues. With 4 bases clipped from V and 5 bases from J, the junction kept 10 bases outside the gene matches. The CDR3 region is CSAIQMGLAGGKDTQYF. CDR3 nucleotides: TGCAGTGCTATACAAATGGGACTAGCGGGGGGAAAAGATACGCAGTATTTT.

This clonotype was observed at least ten times. The V gene is TRBV15, the J gene TRBJ2-7; D might be TRBD1 (6 bases). V lost 0 bases to trimming and J lost 4 bases, with 16 bases between them. The CDR3 contains 16 residues. CDR1 LNHNV and CDR2 YYDKDF come from the germline V gene (reference sequence). The CDR3, as DNA: TGTGCCACCAGCAGAGATCTCGTCAGGGGTCAATACGAGCAGTACTTC. Translated: CATSRDLVRGQYEQYF.

This clonotype came up many times. The chain links TRBV20-1 to TRBJ2-1; no firm D call. The CDR3 has 13 residues. Trimming removed 4 bases at V and 5 bases at J, with 12 bases between. Germline V gene sequence: CDR1 DFQATT, CDR2 SNEGSKA (reference sequence). The CDR3 region is CSATSGRNNEQFF. In DNA form, the CDR3 reads TGCAGTGCTACATCAGGTCGGAACAATGAGCAGTTCTTC.

This clonotype showed up many times. This chain connects TRBV12-3 or TRBV12-4 to TRBJ2-7; TRBD1 matches at 7 bases. Trimming cost V 9 bases and J 0 bases; bases outside gene matches: 5. CDR3 size: 13 residues. The CDR3 DNA reads as TGTGCCAGTTCGACAGGGAGCTCCTACGAGCAGTACTTC. Its protein product is CASSTGSSYEQYF.

This clonotype was detected many times. The V gene is TRBV5-1, the J gene TRBJ1-1; possibly TRBD1 for D (5 bases). The CDR3 is made up of 13 amino acids. CDR1 is SGHRS, CDR2 YFSETQ, per germline. Trimming removed 3 bases at V and 7 bases at J, with 13 bases between. CDR3 sequence reads: CASSSGGSGEAFF. The CDR3 DNA sequence: TGCGCCAGCAGCTCGGGGGGTTCCGGTGAAGCTTTCTTT.

This clonotype is medium-sized in the sample. The chain uses TRBV29-1 and TRBJ2-3, with a weak D call TRBD1 (5 bases). V was clipped by 3 bases and J by 4 bases, with 17 bases between them. The germline V gene has CDR1 SQVTM and CDR2 ANQGSEA. CDR3 size: 15 residues. The CDR3 DNA reads as TGCAGCGTTGACAAGCATAGGGGAAGGGCAGATACGCAGTATTTT. This sequence encodes CSVDKHRGRADTQYF.